The following is a T cell receptor beta chain sequence with its context. Methods used by the authors: Cell counts per sample came from amplifying reference gene primers. Clones were sequenced by immunoSEQ multiplex PCR, and TCRdb holds only the in-frame ones, with some missing. V, J and clone size are taken as reported in that table, and D and trimming were inferred from the DNA itself. Of roughly 240,000 clones in the sample, roughly 84% were seen once. These data are taken from a study of blood T cell repertoires in COVID-19. About the research overall: The United States, Italy and Spain were the sources of the acute and convalescent COVID-19 samples. T cells, B-cell-depleted T cells, or PBMCs provided the cDNA or gDNA that served as material.

Trimming cost V 5 bases and J 6 bases; bases outside gene matches: 15. The CDR3 has 18 amino acids. Germline V CDR1 and CDR2: SGHTA, FQGNSA. The receptor comes from a man aged 35 to 55 who had recovered from COVID-19. The sample comprised peripheral blood. The chain carries TRBV7-2 and TRBJ2-3; 12 nucleotides agree with TRBD2. CDR3 loop: CASSQGASGRARLDTQYF. DNA of the CDR3: TGTGCCAGCAGCCAAGGGGCTAGCGGGAGGGCCAGGTTGGATACGCAGTATTTT.